This entry concerns a single T cell receptor (beta chain). This specimen belongs to a study of blood T cell repertoires in COVID-19. Profiling relied on immunoSEQ multiplex PCR, and the TCRdb table lists in-frame clones only, not all of them. The sample shows 130,000 or so clones, roughly 84% of them seen only once. Germline trimming cut 0 bases from V and 6 bases from J; bases unmatched to any gene: 7. The germline V gene has CDR1 MNHEY and CDR2 SVGEGT. CDR3 length: 15 residues. Sequenced material: PBMCs or T cells enriched from blood (not recorded which). This sequence was found in a woman aged 30 to 39 who had recovered from COVID-19. This chain links TRBV6-2 or TRBV6-3 with TRBJ1-2; 7 bases agree with TRBD1. This chain's CDR3 is CASSYSSTGSHGYTF. The CDR3 DNA reads TGTGCCAGCAGTTACTCCTCGACAGGGTCACATGGCTACACCTTC.